Given below is one T cell receptor (beta chain) in context. Its antigen is not identified. The source of the sample is a study of glioma-infiltrating T cells. Study-wide background: Glioma patients had dexamethasone for six or fewer days before surgery.

TCR alpha and beta CDR3 regions were amplified from RNA using iRepertoire nested multiplex PCR. Tissue mRNA or PBMC total RNA, roughly 100-400 ng, went into one-step reverse transcription and amplification. MiXCR, applied by TCRdb to the multiplex PCR reads, yields one record per CDR3 protein. Among 300,000 to 400,000 distinct CDR3 sequences listed, approximately 42% were seen once. The CDR3 consists of 16 residues. Per the germline V gene, CDR1 is SGHTA and CDR2 is FQGNSA. V was pared by 6 bases and J by 0 bases, with 12 bases between. Study observations and caveats: Shared blood CDR3 signature motifs marked patients with low tissue-blood divergence. Above-expected tissue-blood divergence occurred in all gliomas, most in low-grade ones.

Material for sequencing was glioma tissue, nonneoplastic brain tissue, or PBMCs (not recorded which). The chain recombines TRBV7-2 with TRBJ1-6; D might be TRBD1 (5 bases). The TCR originated in a human donor with low-grade glioma or glioblastoma, undergoing nonglioma brain surgery, or in good health (not recorded which). The CDR3 bases are TGTGCCAGCAGACTCGACAGAAACTCCTATAATTCACCCCTCCACTTT. The encoded protein is CASRLDRNSYNSPLHF.